This TCR beta chain was documented in a study of radiation and T cells in renal cell carcinoma. There are a few counts of this clone. Its antigen is unknown. Time point: blood 4 weeks post-SBRT, at nephrectomy. Treatment given: 15 Gy SBRT to primary tumor, nephrectomy 4 weeks later. After SBRT, blood was collected at 2 and 4 weeks, plus baseline. Clear cell pathology was present in this patient's renal cell carcinoma. The study, taken as a whole, reports: Without pretreatment biopsies, baseline tumor clonotype presence was undetermined.

Generated by immunoSEQ multiplex PCR, the TCRdb table keeps only in-frame clones and is missing some. Of around 180,000 clones listed, around 90% are singletons. This CDR3 region has 15 residues. From germline, CDR1 is LGHNA and CDR2 YSLEER. The germline V and J ends were trimmed by 0 bases and 6 bases, with 15 bases remaining between them. The specimen was blood, collected from a patient whose treatment included radiotherapy and nephrectomy. This receptor was identified in a woman in her 50s with renal cell carcinoma. The gene calls are TRBV4-3 and TRBJ2-7, with D possibly called TRBD1 or TRBD2 (6 bases each). Here the CDR3 DNA reads TGCGCCAGCAGCCAAGACCAAAAGGGGGGAACCGAGCAGTACTTC. Its translation is CASSQDQKGGTEQYF.